Sequencing of this T cell receptor (beta chain) was carried out in a study of cytomegalovirus exposure and HLA in healthy donors. Study outcomes and limitations: A later analysis linked a missense DCLRE1C variant to TCR beta V- and J-gene trimming.

The PCR made use of 60 Vbeta and 13 Jbeta primers. Assay used: immunoSEQ multiplex PCR; TCRdb lists only in-frame clones, some missing. The table lists 95,000 to 150,000 clones, around 65% of them singletons. Comments on this clone: Its antigen is still unknown.

Input material: PBMCs. This receptor was identified in a man aged 18 to 30 in good health and CMV-seronegative.

The CDR3 DNA reads as TGTGCCAGCAGCCTACTAGCGAGTGAGCAGTTCTTC. Translated, it gives CASSLLASEQFF. The chain uses TRBV7-2 and TRBJ2-1; 7 bases are shared with TRBD2. Trimming took 5 bases from V and 9 from J; bases not matched to a gene: 4. Germline CDR1 is SGHTA and CDR2 is FQGNSA. This CDR3 has 12 amino acids.